One and the same sample provided the 30 T cell receptor beta chains below, sequenced in a study of OX40 agonist ivuxolimab in advanced cancers. The table came from immunoSEQ multiplex PCR; TCRdb's copy has only in-frame clones and leaves some out. Among under 20,000 clones listed, roughly 90% were seen once. The sample was CD4+ or CD8+ T cells sorted from blood, taken in a trial of the OX40 agonist ivuxolimab. The receptors here all came from an adult with an advanced solid tumor such as melanoma, head and neck, liver or kidney cancer.

The genes are TRBV2 and TRBJ1-1; D is possibly TRBD1 (6 bases). The CDR3 is made up of 13 amino acids. The germline V gene encodes CDR1 SNHLY and CDR2 FYNNEI. The V and J ends lost 3 bases and 11 bases respectively, with 16 bases between them. CDR3 region: CASSDLSQGGAFF. CDR3 in DNA: TGTGCCAGCAGTGACCTTTCACAGGGTGGGGCTTTCTTT.

This chain joins TRBV19 and TRBJ2-3, with 12 positions matching TRBD2. The CDR3 consists of 15 residues. V lost 6 bases, J lost 2 bases, and 3 bases stayed unmatched. Germline lookup yields CDR1 LNHDA and CDR2 SQIVND (reference sequence). The CDR3 is CASRRTSGNTDTQYF. The CDR3 bases are TGTGCCAGTAGAAGGACTAGCGGGAACACAGATACGCAGTATTTT.

The chain joins TRBV4-3 to TRBJ2-4, with 10 bases lining up with TRBD2. The length of the CDR3 is 17 residues. Per germline, CDR1 LGHNA and CDR2 YSLEER. Losses at the gene ends were 0 bases for V and 2 bases for J; bases not matched to a gene: 4. The CDR3 DNA reads as TGCGCCAGCAGCCAAGATCGGACTAGCGGACCCAAAAACATTCAGTACTTC. It specifies CASSQDRTSGPKNIQYF.

This rearrangement joins TRBV4-1 to TRBJ2-7; 9 nucleotides align to TRBD1. The CDR3 sequence is 16 residues long. CDR1 and CDR2 from the germline V gene are MGHRA and YSYEKL. J was trimmed by 1 base and V by 1 base; bases with no gene match: 5. In nucleotides, the CDR3 is TGCGCCAGCAGCCAAGGCCCCGGGACAGGGTCCTACGAGCAGTACTTC. Its translation is CASSQGPGTGSYEQYF.

This clone was detected only a few times. This chain connects TRBV6-5 to TRBJ1-1; unclear D gene. V lost 4 bases and J 2 bases, leaving 11 bases between the germline ends. CDR3 size: 14 residues. The germline CDR1 and CDR2 sequences are MNHEY and SVGAGI. In nucleotides, the CDR3 is TGTGCCAGCAGTTCCTCCGGGCTAAACACTGAAGCTTTCTTT. This gives the protein CASSSSGLNTEAFF.

This rearrangement joins TRBV9 to TRBJ1-1; D gene ambiguous. This CDR3 region has 15 residues. Germline V gene data show CDR1 as SGDLS and CDR2 as YYNGEE. Trimming took 3 bases from V and 5 from J, leaving 17 bases between them. The chain's CDR3 is CASSGRTGRWTEAFF. The DNA for the CDR3 is TGTGCCAGCAGCGGCCGGACGGGGAGGTGGACTGAAGCTTTCTTT.

This chain links TRBV21-1 with TRBJ2-1; the D call in the table, TRBD2, was not verified against the DNA. TRBV21-1 counts as a pseudogene. CDR3 length: 20 residues. The CDR3 protein is CASSKKGLAGAKPVHNEQFF. DNA for the CDR3: TGTGCCAGCAGCAAGAAGGGACTAGCGGGGGCCAAACCGGTGCACAATGAGCAGTTCTTC.

The chain couples TRBV5-1 to TRBJ1-2, with TRBD1 identical over 7 bases. The J segment lost 4 bases and the V segment lost 3 bases, leaving 3 bases of the junction unmatched. This CDR3 has 13 residues. CDR1 SGHRS and CDR2 YFSETQ come from the germline V gene. The CDR3 region is CASSWDSVYGYTF. CDR3 nucleotides: TGCGCCAGCAGCTGGGACAGTGTCTATGGCTACACCTTC.

The chain carries TRBV5-5 and TRBJ2-7; possible D gene TRBD1, 5 bases. CDR1 SGHKS and CDR2 YYEKEE come from the germline V gene (reference sequence). The germline V and J ends were trimmed by 1 base and 0 bases, with 8 bases remaining between them. This CDR3 comprises 14 residues. The CDR3 bases are TGTGCCAGCAGCTTGAGGACACACTCCTACGAGCAGTACTTC. This gives the protein CASSLRTHSYEQYF.

This chain connects TRBV6-1 to TRBJ1-5, with D unclear. The CDR3 is made up of 18 amino acids. The ends were cut back, 2 bases at V and 0 bases at J, with 17 bases in the middle. Germline CDR1 is MNHNS and CDR2 is SASEGT. DNA of the CDR3: TGTGCCAGCAGTGAATTGGTGAGCCCGGGATATAGCAATCAGCCCCAGCATTTT. It translates to CASSELVSPGYSNQPQHF.

The V gene is TRBV7-2, the J gene TRBJ2-4; the D is unclear. V lost 1 base and J 1 base, leaving 5 bases between the germline ends. The germline CDR1 and CDR2 sequences are SGHTA and FQGNSA. CDR3 length equals 14 residues. CDR3 in DNA: TGTGCCAGCAGCTTAGAAGGGGCCAAAAACATTCAGTACTTC. Its protein is CASSLEGAKNIQYF.

V is TRBV5-1 and J is TRBJ2-3; 11 nucleotides match TRBD2. Germline trimming cut 3 bases from V and 4 bases from J; bases unmatched to any gene: 7. Germline loops: CDR1 SGHRS, CDR2 YFSETQ. This CDR3 contains 16 residues. DNA of the CDR3: TGCGCCAGCAGCTGGGGCGATAGCGGGAGGGCAGATACGCAGTATTTT. Its protein is CASSWGDSGRADTQYF.

The CDR3 nucleotides are TGCGCCAGCAGCTCCCAACCCACCCCTTCAGAGACCCAGTACTTC. This gives the protein CASSSQPTPSETQYF. This rearrangement joins TRBV5-1 to TRBJ2-5; D remains ambiguous. CDR1 is SGHRS, CDR2 YFSETQ, per germline. The CDR3 runs to 15 residues. Trimming cost V 3 bases and J 4 bases, with 16 bases left between them. The whole variable domain, remainder taken from reference TRBV5-1 and TRBJ2-5, is KAGVTQTPRYLIKTRGQQVTLSCSPISGHRSVSWYQQTPGQGLQFLFEYFSETQRNKGNFPGRFSGRQFSNSRSEMNVSTLELGDSALYLCASSSQPTPSETQYFGPGTRLLVL.

The chain employs TRBV7-5 and TRBJ2-7; TRBD1, as called in the table, went unchecked against the DNA. TRBV7-5 is a recognized pseudogene. The CDR3 runs to 16 residues. The CDR3 sequence is CASSLTAGTGSYEQYF. DNA for the CDR3: TGTGCCAGCAGCCTAACCGCCGGGACAGGATCCTACGAGCAGTACTTC.

The J gene is TRBJ1-5, the V gene TRBV7-2, with no clear D. V dropped 6 bases and J dropped 2 bases, with 14 bases sitting between them. Germline V gene lookup returns CDR1 SGHTA and CDR2 FQGNSA. The CDR3 extends over 15 amino acids. CDR3 coding DNA: TGTGCCAGCAGTCCCGAGGCAACTCGCAATCAGCCCCAGCATTTT. Translating gives CASSPEATRNQPQHF.

V gene TRBV6-5 combines with J gene TRBJ2-5; D might be TRBD2 (5 bases). The V gene lost 2 bases and the J gene lost 4 bases, with 11 bases spanning the gap. Per germline, CDR1 MNHEY and CDR2 SVGAGI. This CDR3 spans 14 amino acids. The CDR3 coding sequence is TGTGCCAGCAGTTACGGGGAGATAGGAGAGACCCAGTACTTC. Encoded protein: CASSYGEIGETQYF.

The rearrangement uses TRBV7-2 and TRBJ2-5; D might be TRBD1 or TRBD2, each matching 5 bases. The germline V gene has CDR1 SGHTA and CDR2 FQGNSA. This CDR3 is 15 amino acids long. V was trimmed by 5 bases and J by 4 bases, leaving 17 bases between them. Written as DNA, the CDR3 is TGTGCCAGCAGCCCCGGGACGCCGAGGGGAGAGACCCAGTACTTC. This sequence encodes CASSPGTPRGETQYF. The whole variable domain, filled in from reference TRBV7-2 and TRBJ2-5, reads GAGVSQSPSNKVTEKGKDVELRCDPISGHTALYWYRQSLGQGLEFLIYFQGNSAPDKSGLPSDRFSAERTGGSVSTLTIQRTQQEDSAVYLCASSPGTPRGETQYFGPGTRLLVL.

V is TRBV30 and J is TRBJ2-1; 14 positions agree with TRBD2. After removal of 1 base from V and 2 bases from J, the junction contained 4 bases not matched to a gene. CDR1 and CDR2 from the germline V gene are GTSNPN and SVGIG (reference sequence). The CDR3 sequence is 17 residues long. The CDR3 DNA reads TGTGCCTGGAGTGCAGGACTAGCGGGAGGACCCTACAATGAGCAGTTCTTC. This sequence encodes CAWSAGLAGGPYNEQFF. The variable domain in full, completed from reference TRBV30 and TRBJ2-1, reads SQTIHQWPATLVQPVGSPLSLECTVEGTSNPNLYWYRQAAGRGLQLLFYSVGIGQISSEVPQNLSASRPQDRQFILSSKKLLLSDSGFYLCAWSAGLAGGPYNEQFFGPGTRLTVL.

The chain employs TRBV6-1 and TRBJ2-7, with no clear D. Germline V gene data show CDR1 as MNHNS and CDR2 as SASEGT. The V gene lost 5 bases and the J gene lost 3 bases, with 11 bases spanning the gap. There are 13 residues in the CDR3. The CDR3 DNA is TGTGCCAGCAGTCTTGACCTGATCTACGAGCAGTACTTC. Encoded protein: CASSLDLIYEQYF.

In DNA, the CDR3 is TGTGCCAGTAGCCACCTGGGAGGCTCTGACGAGCAGTACTTC. This encodes CASSHLGGSDEQYF. The V and J genes are TRBV27 and TRBJ2-7; D is perhaps TRBD2 (6 bases). The CDR3 covers 14 residues. Trimming pared 9 bases from V and 5 bases from J, leaving 20 bases between. Per the germline V gene, CDR1 is MNHEY and CDR2 is SMNVEV (reference sequence).

This rearrangement joins TRBV9 to TRBJ2-3; TRBD2 aligns across 8 bases. Germline values: CDR1 SGDLS, CDR2 YYNGEE. There are 15 residues in the CDR3. V gave up 2 bases and J gave up 2 bases; unmatched junction bases: 4. CDR3 coding DNA: TGTGCCAGCAGCGTTAGCGGGACCTACACAGATACGCAGTATTTT. Protein: CASSVSGTYTDTQYF.

This clone was seen more than once but under ten times. This sequence joins TRBV12-1 and TRBJ2-7; the table assigns TRBD1, which was not confirmed against the DNA. TRBV12-1 is classified as a pseudogene. This CDR3 region has 18 residues. In nucleotides, the CDR3 is TGTGCCAGCAGCTTGACCCCGCGGGGCAGGGGGTTTACCTACGAGCAGTACTTC. This gives the protein CASSLTPRGRGFTYEQYF.

V is TRBV11-3 and J is TRBJ1-1; no clear D. Trimming cost V 4 bases and J 1 base, with 7 bases left between them. The CDR3 sequence is 13 residues long. Germline CDR1 reads SGHNT; CDR2 reads YENEEA. CDR3 nucleotide sequence: TGTGCCAGCAGCTCTAGGAGGAACACTGAAGCTTTCTTT. Its protein is CASSSRRNTEAFF.

The chain carries TRBV2 and TRBJ1-2, with TRBD1 as a possible D gene (6 bases). This CDR3 spans 13 amino acids. Looked up from germline, CDR1 is SNHLY and CDR2 is FYNNEI. V was pared by 4 bases and J by 8 bases, with 14 bases between. CDR3 loop: CASSADRFSGYTF. DNA of the CDR3: TGTGCCAGCAGTGCAGACAGGTTCTCCGGCTACACCTTC.

The table lists this clone with a count of one. The sample holds other DNA sequences that translate to the same CDR3. The V call is TRBV19, the J call TRBJ1-2, with D possibly matching TRBD1 (6 bases). Trimming left V 6 bases short and J 7 bases short, with 15 bases between. This CDR3 region has 13 residues. Germline V gene lookup returns CDR1 LNHDA and CDR2 SQIVND (reference sequence). The CDR3 bases are TGTGCCAGTAGCGCGGCAGGGGTGGGTGGCTACACCTTC. Its translation is CASSAAGVGGYTF.

J is TRBJ1-1 and V is TRBV27; TRBD1 agrees at 10 bases. The CDR3 spans 14 residues. With V trimmed by 6 bases and J by 3 bases, 4 bases remained unmatched. CDR1 MNHEY and CDR2 SMNVEV come from the germline V gene (reference sequence). CDR3 DNA: TGTGCCAGCAGGGGACAGGGGAGGGACACTGAAGCTTTCTTT. Translating it yields CASRGQGRDTEAFF.

V usage is TRBV29-1 and J usage is TRBJ1-2, with unresolved D. CDR1 is SQVTM, CDR2 ANQGSEA, per germline. The V end lost 3 bases, the J end lost 8 bases, and 13 bases lay between the germline ends. The CDR3 sequence is 12 residues long. The chain's CDR3 is CSVESEGRGYTF. In nucleotides, the CDR3 is TGCAGCGTTGAGTCCGAGGGCAGGGGCTACACCTTC.

This rearrangement joins TRBV5-6 to TRBJ2-7; D is unresolved. V was pared by 4 bases and J by 1 base, with 9 bases between. Germline CDR1 reads SGHDT; CDR2 reads YYEEEE. This CDR3 comprises 13 residues. The CDR3 sequence is CASSRSNSYEQYF. The CDR3 DNA sequence: TGTGCCAGCAGCCGGAGCAATTCCTACGAGCAGTACTTC. The variable domain in full, completed from reference TRBV5-6 and TRBJ2-7, reads DAGVTQSPTHLIKTRGQQVTLRCSPKSGHDTVSWYQQALGQGPQFIFQYYEEEERQRGNFPDRFSGHQFPNYSSELNVNALLLGDSALYLCASSRSNSYEQYFGPGTRLTVT.

The gene calls are TRBV2 and TRBJ1-3, with a possible D match to TRBD1 (6 bases). Germline CDR1 and CDR2: SNHLY and FYNNEI. V gave up 5 bases and J gave up 0 bases, with 14 bases separating them. This CDR3 is built from 16 residues. In DNA, the CDR3 is TGTGCCAGCAGTTCAGGACAGAGCGGCTCTGGAAACACCATATATTTT. As protein: CASSSGQSGSGNTIYF.

The J gene is TRBJ1-3, the V gene TRBV6-5; D remains ambiguous. CDR1 and CDR2 (germline): MNHEY, SVGAGI. The CDR3 runs 13 residues. V was pared by 6 bases and J by 2 bases, with 8 bases between. The CDR3 bases are TGTGCCAGCAGCAGAGTTACTGGAAACACCATATATTTT. Translation gives CASSRVTGNTIYF.